The 8 T cell receptor beta chains given below trace back to one sample, sequenced in a study of post-analysis software for immune sequencing data. Study outcomes and limitations: About five TRBV segments occurring more often in patients than controls included TRBV5-6, TRBV5-1 and TRBV20-1.

cDNA libraries for TCR beta contained unique molecular identifiers. TCRdb recomputed calls from the PCR reads with MiXCR, one row per CDR3 protein. The sample has about 260,000 distinct CDR3 sequences, roughly a third seen once; the top ten hold less than 6%. Their target antigens are unknown. What was sequenced was blood. The receptors were gathered from a girl aged 5-17 years with multiple sclerosis.

This chain links TRBV4-3 with TRBJ1-4, with D possibly matching TRBD1 (5 bases). With 4 bases removed from V and 4 bases from J, the gap between germline ends came to 10 bases. Germline CDR1 is LGHNA and CDR2 is YSLEER. The CDR3 has 14 residues. CDR3 loop: CASSRLGRNEKLFF. As DNA, the CDR3 is TGCGCCAGCAGCCGACTGGGGCGTAATGAAAAACTGTTTTTT.

This clonotype occurred many times. The chain is built from TRBV4-2 and TRBJ1-6, with a possible D match to TRBD1 (5 bases). The CDR3 is 15 amino acids. V was cut by 0 bases and J by 9 bases, with 12 bases left in between. CDR1 and CDR2 (germline): LGHNA, YNFKEQ. As DNA, the CDR3 is TGTGCCAGCAGCCAAGACTGGGACGAAGTTTCACCCCTCCACTTT. Translated, it gives CASSQDWDEVSPLHF.

The V gene is TRBV9, the J gene TRBJ2-7; D is possibly TRBD2 (6 bases). Trimming left V 4 bases short and J 7 bases short, with 18 bases between. CDR1 and CDR2 (germline): SGDLS, YYNGEE. The CDR3 totals 14 residues. CDR3: CASSKGGEDNEQYF. In DNA, the CDR3 is TGTGCCAGCAGCAAGGGCGGGGAAGACAATGAGCAGTACTTC.

This clonotype was counted a few times. The chain recombines TRBV27 with TRBJ1-2; 7 bases align to TRBD1. The CDR3 is 15 amino acids. V lost 6 bases, J lost 4 bases, and 11 bases stayed unmatched. Looked up from germline, CDR1 is MNHEY and CDR2 is SMNVEV (reference sequence). The CDR3 coding sequence is TGTGCCAGCAGCCAAACAGGGGATTTAAGCTATGGCTACACCTTC. Encoded protein: CASSQTGDLSYGYTF.

This sequence joins TRBV6-2 or TRBV6-3 and TRBJ2-3, with TRBD1 as a possible D gene (5 bases). This CDR3 has 12 amino acids. The germline V gene encodes CDR1 MNHEY and CDR2 SVGEGT. V lost 6 bases and J lost 5, with 9 bases in between. CDR3 coding DNA: TGTGCCAGCAGCTCCAGGGTAGATACGCAGTATTTT. Translating gives CASSSRVDTQYF.

The chain uses TRBV6-5 and TRBJ1-2; TRBD1 matches at 7 bases. Trimming took 4 bases from V and 4 from J; bases not matched to a gene: 12. Germline values: CDR1 MNHEY, CDR2 SVGAGI. The CDR3 runs to 16 residues. Written as DNA, the CDR3 is TGTGCCAGCAGTTGGGAGGGACAGCCCGAGACCTATGGCTACACCTTC. Translated, it gives CASSWEGQPETYGYTF.

The table lists this clonotype with many counts. The CDR3, as DNA: TGTGCCAGCATTTCTGTTCACGATACTAGCAGGACGTACAATGAGCAGTTCTTC. Encoded protein: CASISVHDTSRTYNEQFF. This chain uses TRBV2 with TRBJ2-1; possible D gene TRBD2, 6 bases. CDR1 and CDR2 (germline): SNHLY, FYNNEI. Trimming took off 7 bases at V and 4 bases at J, with 26 bases between the two ends. This CDR3 region has 18 residues.

This clonotype has a single count. A read error is possible here, since a much larger clone lies one base away. The chain combines TRBV10-3 with TRBJ2-1; D is ambiguous. The end of the DNA aligns better with TRBJ2-7, so the J call may be wrong. This CDR3 has 12 residues. CDR1 is ENHRY and CDR2 is SYGVKD in the germline V gene. The CDR3 DNA reads TGTGCCATCAGGGATGACGGCAATGAGCAGTACTTC. It codes for CAIRDDGNEQYF.